Listed below are T cell receptor beta chains from one sample, sequenced in a study of shared clonotypes between healthy human individuals. This table comes from immunoSEQ multiplex PCR, and its TCRdb copy is limited to in-frame clones, with some not included. The sample yields about 2.3 million clones, 93% seen once. Sample: naive CD4+ T cells from PBMCs. Receptors originate from a man aged 18 to 29 in good health. Some clones in this sample may be carry-over from other donors' samples. CDR3s include the opening cysteine and the closing phenylalanine or tryptophan.

J | V | CDR3
TRBJ2-1 | TRBV7-8 | CASSDSPTNNEQFF
TRBJ2-7 | TRBV28 | CASSIILRFFAVSGGYEQYF
TRBJ2-5 | TRBV28 | CASSSPGQGMKTQYF
TRBJ2-7 | TRBV2 | CASSRTLIYEQYF
TRBJ2-3 | TRBV29-1 | CSVPVPSTDTQYF
TRBJ1-5 | TRBV5-1 | CASSLAPGSQQPQHF
TRBJ1-1 | TRBV5-1 | CASSLGPPTQGAQTEAFF
TRBJ2-4 | TRBV5-1 | CASSLGPSGLLAKNIQYF
TRBJ2-7 | TRBV18 | CASSPTIVTYEQYF
TRBJ1-4 | TRBV18 | CASSLHPGHRDEKLFF
TRBJ2-7 | TRBV6-1 | CASSASLRDSPYEQYF
TRBJ2-7 | TRBV2 | CASSEQGAGYEQYF
TRBJ1-5 | TRBV25-1 | CASSELTRDQPQHF
TRBJ2-1 | TRBV10-1 | CASSESVQGIDEQFF
TRBJ1-2 | TRBV6-1 | CASTYREIYGYTF
TRBJ2-5 | TRBV5-1 | CASTEQGAGETQYF
TRBJ2-1 | TRBV7-2 | CASSSRTQRLYNEQFF
TRBJ2-5 | TRBV7-8 | CASSSIRRETQYF
TRBJ2-2 | TRBV6-1 | CAGGTGTGGELFF
TRBJ1-1 | TRBV25-1 | CASSDSPGQGSTEAFF
TRBJ1-1 | TRBV5-1 | CASSIGQPRYTEAFF
TRBJ2-7 | TRBV9 | CASSVLAGGSEQYF
TRBJ2-5 | TRBV19 | CASSTQGSETQYF
TRBJ2-3 | TRBV28 | CASSGGRRFRPDTQYF
TRBJ2-7 | TRBV5-1 | CASSSGPGGYEQYF
TRBJ2-7 | TRBV19 | CASSLGNAYEQYF
TRBJ1-1 | TRBV5-1 | CASSVGILDTEAFF
TRBJ2-2 | TRBV7-2 | CASSLVTGQGGELFF
TRBJ1-4 | TRBV6-6 | CAGASGAAREKLFF
TRBJ1-5 | TRBV5-1 | CASSSGQGSNQPQHF
TRBJ2-1 | TRBV19 | CASSMREGLQFF
TRBJ2-1 | TRBV10-3 | CAIRDPGLAGNEQFF
TRBJ2-5 | TRBV5-4 | CASRTGTSGSNQETQYF
TRBJ1-1 | TRBV6-5 | CASNRRKGGLPEAFF
TRBJ2-3 | TRBV29-1 | CSVSGPTDTQYF
TRBJ2-1 | TRBV7-2 | CASSLIPRLADNEQFF
TRBJ2-3 | TRBV10-3 | CAISGLADTDTQYF
TRBJ2-1 | TRBV7-2 | CASSLGLAASYNEQFF
TRBJ2-1 | TRBV11-1 | CASSLAQLAASSYNEQFF
TRBJ1-2 | TRBV28 | CASSLLTANYGYTF
TRBJ2-7 | TRBV6-6 | CASRPAWAGDEQYF